This TCR beta chain is from a study of cytotoxic CD8 clonotypes in ibrutinib-treated CLL. Study-level background: Recorded responses included approximately 25 partial and 2 complete; following median around 68 months, approximately 15 stayed remitted and about 12 progressed. Study-wide points: Clonality, elevated at ibrutinib response, dropped back toward baseline at progression.

Data came from immunoSEQ multiplex PCR; TCRdb stores just in-frame clones and leaves some out. The sample carries 150,000 or so clones, approximately 80% recorded once. Notes on this clone: What it binds is unknown.

Germline CDR1 and CDR2: SGHVS and FNYEAQ. V was pared by 1 base and J by 2 bases, with 8 bases between. The CDR3 spans 14 residues. The TCR sequence derives from a human donor with chronic lymphocytic leukemia. The rearrangement links TRBV7-6 to TRBJ1-1; D unclear. The material was PBMCs, obtained after 24 months of ibrutinib treatment. CDR3 sequence reads: CASSLGTDNTEAFF. The CDR3 DNA sequence: TGTGCCAGCAGCTTAGGTACGGATAACACTGAAGCTTTCTTT.